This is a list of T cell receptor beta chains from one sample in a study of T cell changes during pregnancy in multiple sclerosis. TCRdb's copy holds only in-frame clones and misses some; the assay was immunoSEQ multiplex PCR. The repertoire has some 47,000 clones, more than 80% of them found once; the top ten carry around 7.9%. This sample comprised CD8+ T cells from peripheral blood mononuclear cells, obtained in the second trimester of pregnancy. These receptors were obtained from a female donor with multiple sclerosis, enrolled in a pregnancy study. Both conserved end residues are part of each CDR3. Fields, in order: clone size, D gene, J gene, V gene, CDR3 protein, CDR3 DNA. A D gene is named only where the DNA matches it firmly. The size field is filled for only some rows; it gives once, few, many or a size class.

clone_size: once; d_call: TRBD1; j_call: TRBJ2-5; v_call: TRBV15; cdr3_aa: CATSRDPRTGVAQYF; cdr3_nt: TGTGCCACCAGCAGAGATCCCAGGACAGGGGTGGCCCAGTACTTC
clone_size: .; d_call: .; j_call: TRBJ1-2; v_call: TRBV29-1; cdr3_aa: CSVSGTTGLYGYTF; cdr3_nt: TGCAGCGTCTCCGGCACGACTGGACTCTATGGCTACACCTTC
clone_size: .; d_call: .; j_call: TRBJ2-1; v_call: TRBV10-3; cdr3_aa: CAISKPGAGGEQFF; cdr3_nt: TGTGCCATCAGCAAACCGGGAGCCGGGGGTGAGCAGTTCTTC
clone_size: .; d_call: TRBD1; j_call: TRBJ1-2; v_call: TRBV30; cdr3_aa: CAPGQARDGYTF; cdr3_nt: TGTGCCCCGGGACAGGCCCGGGATGGCTACACCTTC
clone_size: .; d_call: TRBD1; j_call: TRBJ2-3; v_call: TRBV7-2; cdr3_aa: CASSFVLRGLTDTQYF; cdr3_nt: TGTGCCAGCAGCTTTGTGTTGAGGGGGCTCACAGATACGCAGTATTTT
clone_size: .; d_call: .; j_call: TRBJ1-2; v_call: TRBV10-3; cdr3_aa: CAIMDQVFYGYTF; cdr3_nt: TGTGCCATCATGGATCAGGTGTTCTATGGCTACACCTTC
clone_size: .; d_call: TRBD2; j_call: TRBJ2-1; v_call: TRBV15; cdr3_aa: CATTATSINEQFF; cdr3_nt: TGTGCCACCACCGCGACTAGCATCAATGAGCAGTTCTTC
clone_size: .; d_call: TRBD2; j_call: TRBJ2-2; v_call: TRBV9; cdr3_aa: CASERGDTGELFF; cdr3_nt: TGTGCCAGTGAGCGGGGTGACACCGGGGAGCTGTTTTTT
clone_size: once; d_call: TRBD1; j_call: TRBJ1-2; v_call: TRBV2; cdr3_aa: CASSDVRTGGGYGYTF; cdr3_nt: TGTGCCAGCAGTGATGTCAGGACAGGGGGGGGATATGGCTACACCTTC
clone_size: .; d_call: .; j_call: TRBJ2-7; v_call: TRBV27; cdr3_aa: CASSFIQGGEQYF; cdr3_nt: TGTGCCAGCAGTTTCATCCAGGGTGGCGAGCAGTACTTC
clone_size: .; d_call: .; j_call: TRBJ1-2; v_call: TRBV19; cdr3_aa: CATFGDLIIYGYTF; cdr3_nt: TGTGCCACTTTCGGTGACTTGATTATCTATGGCTACACCTTC
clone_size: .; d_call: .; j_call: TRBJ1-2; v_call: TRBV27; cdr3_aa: CASADSNYGYTF; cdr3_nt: TGTGCCAGCGCGGACAGTAACTATGGCTACACCTTC
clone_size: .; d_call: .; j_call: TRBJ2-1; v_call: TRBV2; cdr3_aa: CASSPTIRPSYNEQFF; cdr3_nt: TGTGCCAGCAGTCCGACTATCCGCCCTTCCTACAATGAGCAGTTCTTC
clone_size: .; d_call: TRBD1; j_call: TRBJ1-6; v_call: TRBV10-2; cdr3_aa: CASWDRPGFLRSPLHF; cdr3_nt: TGCGCCAGCTGGGACAGGCCCGGGTTTTTACGATCACCCCTCCACTTT
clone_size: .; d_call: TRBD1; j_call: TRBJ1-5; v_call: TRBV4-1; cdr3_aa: CASSPRTGGNQPQHF; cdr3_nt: TGCGCCAGCAGCCCCCGGACAGGAGGAAATCAGCCCCAGCATTTT
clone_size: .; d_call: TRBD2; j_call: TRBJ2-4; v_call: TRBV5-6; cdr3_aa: CASSAGGEGWLENIQYF; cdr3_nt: TGTGCCAGCAGCGCGGGCGGGGAGGGTTGGTTGGAGAACATTCAGTACTTC
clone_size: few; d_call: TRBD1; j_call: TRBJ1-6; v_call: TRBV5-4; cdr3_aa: CASSLRQGGSPLHF; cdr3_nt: TGTGCCAGCAGCTTGAGGCAGGGGGGTTCACCCCTCCACTTT
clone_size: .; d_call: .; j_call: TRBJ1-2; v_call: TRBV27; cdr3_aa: CASSLTGNYGYTF; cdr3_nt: TGTGCCAGCAGTTTAACAGGAAACTATGGCTACACCTTC
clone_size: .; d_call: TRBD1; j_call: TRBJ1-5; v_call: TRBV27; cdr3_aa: CASSGTGKGSNQPQHF; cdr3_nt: TGTGCCAGCAGTGGGACAGGGAAGGGGAGCAATCAGCCCCAGCATTTT
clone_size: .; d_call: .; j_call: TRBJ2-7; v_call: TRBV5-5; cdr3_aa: CASSPSGVLYF; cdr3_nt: TGTGCCAGCAGCCCTTCAGGGGTTCTGTACTTC
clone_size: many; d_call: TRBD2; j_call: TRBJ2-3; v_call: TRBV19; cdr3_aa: CASSIILAGGPRTDTQYF; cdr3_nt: TGTGCCAGTAGTATCATACTAGCGGGAGGGCCGCGCACAGATACGCAGTATTTT
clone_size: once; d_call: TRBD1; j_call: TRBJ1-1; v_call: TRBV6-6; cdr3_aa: CASSYDGQGNTEAFF; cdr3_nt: TGTGCCAGCAGTTACGACGGACAGGGGAACACTGAAGCTTTCTTT
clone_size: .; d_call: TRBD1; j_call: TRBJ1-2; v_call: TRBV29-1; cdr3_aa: CSAGQPNYGYTF; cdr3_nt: TGCAGCGCGGGACAGCCTAACTATGGCTACACCTTC
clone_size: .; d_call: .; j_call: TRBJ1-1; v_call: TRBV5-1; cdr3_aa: CTSSPRQFMNTEAFF; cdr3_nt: TGCACCAGCAGCCCGCGACAGTTCATGAACACTGAAGCTTTCTTT
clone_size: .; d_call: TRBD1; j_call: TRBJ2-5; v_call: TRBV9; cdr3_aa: CASSVAGTGQETQYF; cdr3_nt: TGTGCCAGCAGCGTAGCGGGGACAGGGCAAGAGACCCAGTACTTC
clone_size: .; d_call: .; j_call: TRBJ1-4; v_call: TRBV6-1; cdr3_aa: CASSEGSTNEKLFF; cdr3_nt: TGTGCCAGCAGTGAGGGGAGCACTAATGAAAAACTGTTTTTT
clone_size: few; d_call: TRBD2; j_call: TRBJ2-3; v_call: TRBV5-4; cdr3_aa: CASSPATSGGADTQYF; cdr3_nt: TGTGCCAGCAGCCCGGCCACGAGCGGGGGGGCAGATACGCAGTATTTT
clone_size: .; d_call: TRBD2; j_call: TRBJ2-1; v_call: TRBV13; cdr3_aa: CASRPAGSNYNEQFF; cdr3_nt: TGTGCCAGCAGACCAGCGGGGAGTAACTACAATGAGCAGTTCTTC
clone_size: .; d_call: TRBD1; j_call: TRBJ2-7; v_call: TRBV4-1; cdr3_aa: CASSQDTGTGGYEQYF; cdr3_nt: TGCGCCAGCAGCCAAGATACCGGGACAGGGGGGTACGAGCAGTACTTC
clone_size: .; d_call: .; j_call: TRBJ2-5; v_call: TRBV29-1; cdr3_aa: CSVPPGKRETQYF; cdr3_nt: TGCAGCGTACCGCCAGGGAAACGTGAGACCCAGTACTTC
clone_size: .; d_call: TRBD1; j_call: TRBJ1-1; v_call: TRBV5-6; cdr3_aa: CASSFRQGMNTEAFF; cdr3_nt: TGTGCCAGCAGCTTCCGACAGGGAATGAACACTGAAGCTTTCTTT
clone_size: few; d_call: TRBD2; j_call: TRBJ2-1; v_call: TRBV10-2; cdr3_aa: CASRGVLGGVYEQFF; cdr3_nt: TGCGCCAGCAGGGGGGTGCTTGGGGGGGTCTATGAGCAGTTCTTC
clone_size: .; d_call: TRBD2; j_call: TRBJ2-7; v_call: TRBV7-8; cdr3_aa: CASSLAPGLAYEQYF; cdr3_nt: TGTGCCAGCAGCTTAGCGCCGGGACTAGCGTACGAGCAGTACTTC
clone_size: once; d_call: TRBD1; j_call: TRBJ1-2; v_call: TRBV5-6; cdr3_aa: CASSILQGDPNYGYTF; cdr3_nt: TGTGCCAGCAGCATCCTACAGGGGGACCCCAACTATGGCTACACCTTC
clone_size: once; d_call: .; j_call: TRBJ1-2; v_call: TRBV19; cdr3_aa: CASSIAATGTVDGYTF; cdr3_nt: TGTGCCAGTAGTATAGCCGCTACCGGGACTGTTGATGGCTACACCTTC
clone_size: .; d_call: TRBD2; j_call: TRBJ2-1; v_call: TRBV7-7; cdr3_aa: CASSLTSGGASEQFF; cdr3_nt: TGTGCCAGCAGCTTGACTAGCGGGGGGGCAAGTGAGCAGTTCTTC
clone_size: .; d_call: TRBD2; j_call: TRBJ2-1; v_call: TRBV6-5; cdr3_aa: CASSYRLAGIIYEQFF; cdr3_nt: TGTGCCAGCAGTTACCGACTAGCGGGCATTATCTATGAGCAGTTCTTC
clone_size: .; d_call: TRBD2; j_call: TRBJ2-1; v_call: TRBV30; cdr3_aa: CAWSFGGGPGEQFF; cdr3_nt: TGTGCCTGGAGTTTCGGGGGGGGGCCGGGTGAGCAGTTCTTC
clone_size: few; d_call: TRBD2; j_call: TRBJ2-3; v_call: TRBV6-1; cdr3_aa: CASSGTSGGADTQYF; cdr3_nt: TGTGCCAGCAGTGGGACTAGCGGGGGGGCAGATACGCAGTATTTT
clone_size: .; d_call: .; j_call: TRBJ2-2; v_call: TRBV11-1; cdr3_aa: CASSLGGTNTGELFF; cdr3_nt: TGTGCCAGCAGCTTGGGGGGAACGAACACCGGGGAGCTGTTTTTT
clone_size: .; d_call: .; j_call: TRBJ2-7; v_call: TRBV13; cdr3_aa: CASSGSVRNLREQYF; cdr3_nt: TGTGCCAGCAGCGGAAGCGTTCGGAACTTGAGGGAGCAGTACTTC
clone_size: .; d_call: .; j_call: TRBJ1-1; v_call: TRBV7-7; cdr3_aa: CASSFGSGTEAFF; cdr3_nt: TGTGCTAGCAGCTTCGGCTCGGGCACTGAAGCTTTCTTT
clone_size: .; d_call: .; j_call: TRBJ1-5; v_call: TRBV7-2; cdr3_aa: CASSLVGGVDQPQHF; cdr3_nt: TGTGCCAGCAGCTTAGTGGGTGGAGTGGATCAGCCCCAGCATTTT
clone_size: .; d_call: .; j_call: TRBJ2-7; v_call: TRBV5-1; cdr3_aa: CASSFTRGYEQYF; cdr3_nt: TGCGCCAGCAGCTTTACCAGGGGTTACGAGCAGTACTTC
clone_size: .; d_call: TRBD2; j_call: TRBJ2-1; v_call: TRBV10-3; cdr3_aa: CAITGGLSGDEQFF; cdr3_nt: TGTGCCATCACGGGCGGGTTAAGCGGGGATGAGCAGTTCTTC
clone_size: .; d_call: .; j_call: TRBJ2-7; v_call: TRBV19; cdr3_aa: CASRTAGGQVYEQYF; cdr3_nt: TGTGCCAGTAGGACCGCCGGGGGGCAAGTTTACGAGCAGTACTTC
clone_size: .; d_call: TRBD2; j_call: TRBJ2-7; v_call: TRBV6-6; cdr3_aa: CATSGLAAYEQYF; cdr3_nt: TGTGCCACCTCGGGACTAGCGGCTTACGAGCAGTACTTC
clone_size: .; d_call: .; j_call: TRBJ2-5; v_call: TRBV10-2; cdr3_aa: CASSVNRQETQYF; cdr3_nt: TGCGCCAGCAGTGTGAACAGACAAGAGACCCAGTACTTC
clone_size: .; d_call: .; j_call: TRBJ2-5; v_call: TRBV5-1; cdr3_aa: CASSLEGYRAETQYF; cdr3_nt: TGCGCCAGCAGCTTGGAGGGATACAGGGCTGAGACCCAGTACTTC
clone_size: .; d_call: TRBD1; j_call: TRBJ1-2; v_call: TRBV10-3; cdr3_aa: CAISGKGQGNGYTF; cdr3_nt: TGTGCCATCAGTGGGAAGGGACAGGGTAATGGCTACACCTTC
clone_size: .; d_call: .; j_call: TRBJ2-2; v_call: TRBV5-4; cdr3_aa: CASSLDAQVTGELFF; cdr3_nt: TGTGCCAGCAGCTTGGATGCTCAGGTCACCGGGGAGCTGTTTTTT
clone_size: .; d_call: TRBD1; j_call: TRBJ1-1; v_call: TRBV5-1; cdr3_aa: CASSLWDSLNTEAFF; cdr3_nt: TGCGCCAGCAGCTTATGGGACAGTTTGAACACTGAAGCTTTCTTT
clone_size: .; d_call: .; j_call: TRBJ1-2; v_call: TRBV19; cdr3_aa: CASSMKGWTDSNYGYTF; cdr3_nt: TGTGCCAGTAGTATGAAAGGATGGACAGATTCTAACTATGGCTACACCTTC
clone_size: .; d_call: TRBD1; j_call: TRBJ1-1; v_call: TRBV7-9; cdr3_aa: CASSVGQGGAEAFF; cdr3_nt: TGTGCCAGCAGCGTTGGACAGGGAGGGGCTGAAGCTTTCTTT
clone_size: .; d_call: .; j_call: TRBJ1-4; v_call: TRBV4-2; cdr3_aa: CASSQRPVTGLNEKLFF; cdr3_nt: TGTGCCAGCAGCCAGCGTCCGGTTACAGGGCTCAATGAAAAACTGTTTTTT